A single sample is the source of the 17 T cell receptor beta chains below, sequenced in a study of shared clonotypes between healthy human individuals. Only CD45RO-negative cells positively selected for CCR7 counted as naive CD8 cells, so terminally differentiated effector memory CD45RA+ cells were excluded. Profiling relied on immunoSEQ multiplex PCR, and the TCRdb table lists in-frame clones only, not all of them. The sample shows around 2.1 million clones, 93% of them seen only once. The sequencing sample was made of naive CD8+ T cells from PBMCs. Every receptor here comes from a man aged 18 to 29 in good health. Some clones in this sample may be carry-over from other donors' samples.

Details on this clone: This same CDR3 is encoded by further DNA sequences in the sample. The chain combines TRBV9 with TRBJ2-7; D may correspond to TRBD1 or TRBD2 (5 bases each). Germline loops: CDR1 SGDLS, CDR2 YYNGEE. V lost 0 bases to trimming and J lost 2 bases, with 12 bases between them. The CDR3 loop spans 15 amino acids. CDR3 in DNA: TGTGCCAGCAGCGTAGGGGGCGGGTCTACCTACGAGCAGTACTTC. Its translation is CASSVGGGSTYEQYF.

This clone was counted only a few times. The V and J genes are TRBV14 and TRBJ1-1, with 10 positions matching TRBD1. CDR1 is SGHDN and CDR2 is FVKESK in the germline V gene. CDR3 length equals 13 residues. V gave up 7 bases and J gave up 6 bases; unmatched junction bases: 5. As DNA, the CDR3 is TGTGCCAGCACGACAGGGGGCTGGGCTGAAGCTTTCTTT. Translation: CASTTGGWAEAFF. The variable domain in full, with the rest retrieved from reference TRBV14 and TRBJ1-1, is EAGVTQFPSHSVIEKGQTVTLRCDPISGHDNLYWYRRVMGKEIKFLLHFVKESKQDESGMPNNRFLAERTGGTYSTLKVQPAELEDSGVYFCASTTGGWAEAFFGQGTRLTVV.

V usage is TRBV4-1 and J usage is TRBJ2-7, with TRBD1 matching over 10 bases. This CDR3 is 17 amino acids long. V shed 0 bases, J shed 3 bases, and the junction held 8 bases outside the gene matches. Germline V gene data show CDR1 as MGHRA and CDR2 as YSYEKL. CDR3 residues: CASSQDPGTGVIYEQYF. The DNA of the CDR3 is TGCGCCAGCAGCCAAGATCCTGGGACAGGGGTGATCTACGAGCAGTACTTC.

The chain carries TRBV7-9 and TRBJ2-1, with D perhaps matching TRBD1 (5 bases). Germline CDR1 reads SEHNR; CDR2 reads FQNEAQ (reference sequence). V was trimmed by 8 bases and J by 0 bases, leaving 11 bases between them. The CDR3 loop spans 14 amino acids. CDR3 residues: CASARAPSYNEQFF. The CDR3 DNA reads as TGTGCCAGCGCCAGGGCCCCCTCCTACAATGAGCAGTTCTTC.

This clone was picked up one time. The rearrangement joins TRBV29-1 to TRBJ1-2; no firm D call. The CDR3 is made up of 12 amino acids. V was cut by 7 bases and J by 5 bases, with 14 bases left in between. Germline CDR1 reads SQVTM; CDR2 reads ANQGSEA. CDR3 coding DNA: TGCAGCGCCCCATCGGCTTTGTATGGCTACACCTTC. Its protein product is CSAPSALYGYTF.

This chain connects TRBV13 to TRBJ2-2; D is unresolved. CDR3 length: 14 amino acids. The germline V gene has CDR1 PRHDT and CDR2 FYEKMQ (reference sequence). Trimming removed 5 bases at V and 7 bases at J, with 14 bases between. CDR3 protein: CASSPRSVVGELFF. Here the CDR3 DNA reads TGTGCCAGCAGCCCTAGATCGGTTGTCGGGGAGCTGTTTTTT.

The chain recombines TRBV6-1 with TRBJ2-2; TRBD1 might be the D (5 bases). V was cut by 5 bases and J by 4 bases, with 11 bases left in between. The V gene's germline CDR1 is MNHNS and CDR2 SASEGT. The CDR3 runs to 14 residues. The CDR3 coding sequence is TGTGCCAGCAGTCAACAGGCAGGCACCGGGGAGCTGTTTTTT. Its protein is CASSQQAGTGELFF.

This sequence joins TRBV19 and TRBJ1-1, with TRBD1 as a possible D gene (5 bases). CDR3 length: 14 amino acids. V dropped 6 bases and J dropped 2 bases, with 13 bases sitting between them. Germline V CDR1 and CDR2: LNHDA, SQIVND (reference sequence). This CDR3 reads CASSVRDLNTEAFF. CDR3 DNA: TGTGCCAGTAGCGTCCGGGACCTTAACACTGAAGCTTTCTTT.

The chain uses TRBV4-1 and TRBJ2-5; 7 positions match TRBD1. This CDR3 spans 16 amino acids. The J segment lost 3 bases and the V segment lost 2 bases, leaving 9 bases of the junction unmatched. Germline CDR1 is MGHRA and CDR2 is YSYEKL. CDR3 DNA: TGCGCCAGCAGCCAAACGAACCTGGACAGGAAAGAGACCCAGTACTTC. It is translated as CASSQTNLDRKETQYF.

V and J are TRBV11-2 and TRBJ2-3; 8 bases fit TRBD2. Losses at the gene ends were 1 base for V and 0 bases for J; bases not matched to a gene: 6. Germline assignment: CDR1 SGHAT and CDR2 FQNNGV. The CDR3 consists of 17 residues. The CDR3: CASSLGRGASSTDTQYF. CDR3 sequence (DNA): TGTGCCAGCAGCTTAGGGCGGGGGGCTTCTAGCACAGATACGCAGTATTTT.

Regarding this clone: Other DNA sequences from this sample encode an identical CDR3 as well. V and J are TRBV2 and TRBJ2-7; a weak D match, TRBD1 (6 bases). V was trimmed by 4 bases and J by 3 bases, leaving 10 bases between them. The V gene's germline CDR1 is SNHLY and CDR2 FYNNEI. The CDR3 length is 13 residues. The CDR3 here is CASSVGGSYEQYF. The CDR3 DNA reads TGTGCCAGCAGTGTTGGGGGCAGCTACGAGCAGTACTTC.

This clone came up once. V and J are TRBV6-1 and TRBJ1-2; 8 bases match TRBD1. The J segment lost 0 bases and the V segment lost 1 base, leaving 7 bases of the junction unmatched. This CDR3 comprises 17 residues. The germline CDR1 and CDR2 sequences are MNHNS and SASEGT. In DNA, the CDR3 is TGTGCCAGCAGTGAAGATACAGGGGGAAATGCTAACTATGGCTACACCTTC. Protein: CASSEDTGGNANYGYTF.

This clone was counted a single time. V gene TRBV10-3 combines with J gene TRBJ1-2, with 9 nucleotides matching TRBD1. J was trimmed by 5 bases and V by 10 bases; bases with no gene match: 11. CDR3 length: 14 amino acids. The V gene's germline CDR1 is ENHRY and CDR2 SYGVKD. CDR3 DNA sequence: TGTGCCACCGGTGCACCGACAGGGGGGTATGGCTACACCTTC. This translates into CATGAPTGGYGYTF.

The chain employs TRBV9 and TRBJ2-7, with 7 bases fitting TRBD2. Looked up from germline, CDR1 is SGDLS and CDR2 is YYNGEE. The V and J ends lost 3 bases and 3 bases, in that order; junction bases with no gene match: 9. The CDR3 consists of 15 residues. CDR3 DNA sequence: TGTGCCAGCAGCGGGCCGGGAGCGGGAAACTACGAGCAGTACTTC. Its protein product is CASSGPGAGNYEQYF.

The rearrangement uses TRBV28 and TRBJ2-3; possibly TRBD1 for D (6 bases). Trimming took off 6 bases at V and 2 bases at J, with 12 bases between the two ends. Germline CDR1 MDHEN, CDR2 SYDVKM. The CDR3 runs 14 residues. This chain's CDR3 is CASSKGTITDTQYF. DNA of the CDR3: TGTGCCAGCAGCAAAGGGACAATCACAGATACGCAGTATTTT.

About this clone itself: Mismatch with germline at one junction end may stem from a read error. In DNA form, the CDR3 reads TGTGGGCAGGGGTCTTACGAGCAGTACTTC. This codes for CGQGSYEQYF. The genes are TRBV20-1 and TRBJ2-7; perhaps TRBD1 as D (6 bases). CDR1 is DFQATT and CDR2 is SNEGSKA in the germline V gene (reference sequence). The CDR3 loop spans 10 amino acids.

The chain employs TRBV5-1 and TRBJ2-1, with D possibly being TRBD2 (6 bases). Germline assignment: CDR1 SGHRS and CDR2 YFSETQ. Trimming took off 2 bases at V and 0 bases at J, with 12 bases between the two ends. The CDR3 contains 16 residues. For the CDR3, the DNA is TGCGCCAGCAGCTTCCGAGCGGGCAGCTCCTACAATGAGCAGTTCTTC. It is translated as CASSFRAGSSYNEQFF. The variable domain in full, with the rest retrieved from reference TRBV5-1 and TRBJ2-1, is KAGVTQTPRYLIKTRGQQVTLSCSPISGHRSVSWYQQTPGQGLQFLFEYFSETQRNKGNFPGRFSGRQFSNSRSEMNVSTLELGDSALYLCASSFRAGSSYNEQFFGPGTRLTVL.